Given below is one TCR beta chain in context. V lost 2 bases, J lost 10 bases, and 14 bases lay in between. Germline CDR1 is SEHNR and CDR2 is FQNEAQ (reference sequence). This CDR3 region has 13 residues. The source of the sample is a study of CD8 T cells in Susac syndrome. cDNA came from about 0.51 to 1 ug RNA primed by random hexamers. A multiplex approach, immunoSEQ multiplex PCR, amplified TCR beta CDR3 across 54 Vbeta and 13 Jbeta. TCRdb processed the immunoSEQ multiplex PCR reads anew with MiXCR; each CDR3 protein has one entry. Of 150,000 to 200,000 distinct CDR3 sequences listed, approximately 94% were seen once; the top ten hold approximately 0.094%.

This sequence was found in a human donor with multiple sclerosis. The sample comprised CD4+ T cells from PBMCs. V is TRBV7-9 and J is TRBJ1-1; tentative D call: TRBD1 (6 bases). The CDR3 spells CASSLSGQILAFF. In DNA form, the CDR3 reads TGTGCCAGCAGCTTATCGGGACAAATCTTAGCTTTCTTT.